A selection of T cell receptor beta chains follows, all from one sample in a study of T cells after yellow fever vaccination. TCRdb fed the 5' RACE reads into MiXCR, producing one record per CDR3 protein. The sample contains hundreds of thousands of distinct CDR3 sequences, over 8% of which appear only once. The source was PBMCs, collected on the day of the first yellow fever vaccination. These receptors originate from a man aged 18 to 29 who received the YFV17D yellow fever vaccine. The CDR3 runs from the conserved cysteine through the conserved F or W. Each record gives: D gene, clone size, J gene, V gene, CDR3 DNA, CDR3 protein. D genes are given only for firm matches. Clone size appears in some rows only: once, few, many, or a class for an expanded clone.

d_gene: .
abundance: .
j_gene: TRBJ2-1
v_gene: TRBV7-2
CDR3nt: TGTGCCAGCAGCTTAGTGGGGAGCCCATACAATGAGCAGTTCTTC
CDR3aa: CASSLVGSPYNEQFF

d_gene: .
abundance: .
j_gene: TRBJ2-5
v_gene: TRBV5-4
CDR3nt: TGTGCCAGCACCTGGGAAGAGACCCAGTACTTC
CDR3aa: CASTWEETQYF

d_gene: TRBD2
abundance: few
j_gene: TRBJ2-7
v_gene: TRBV20-1
CDR3nt: TGCAGTGCTAGCCGGCGGGGGTACGAGCAGTACTTC
CDR3aa: CSASRRGYEQYF

d_gene: TRBD2
abundance: .
j_gene: TRBJ2-2
v_gene: TRBV7-9
CDR3nt: TGTGCCAGCAGCACGACTAGCGGGGGACTCGGGGAGCTGTTTTTT
CDR3aa: CASSTTSGGLGELFF

d_gene: .
abundance: .
j_gene: TRBJ1-5
v_gene: TRBV28
CDR3nt: TGTGCCAGCAGTCCGGGGTATGGCAATCAGCCCCAGCATTTT
CDR3aa: CASSPGYGNQPQHF

d_gene: .
abundance: few
j_gene: TRBJ1-5
v_gene: TRBV6-5
CDR3nt: TGTGCCAGCAGTTCCGACAGGTCGATGGGGCCCCAGCATTTT
CDR3aa: CASSSDRSMGPQHF

d_gene: TRBD1
abundance: many
j_gene: TRBJ2-3
v_gene: TRBV5-1
CDR3nt: TGCGCCAGCAGCTTGCCAGGACAGGGGACAGATACGCAGTATTTT
CDR3aa: CASSLPGQGTDTQYF

d_gene: .
abundance: .
j_gene: TRBJ1-2
v_gene: TRBV12-3/TRBV12-4
CDR3nt: TGTGCCAGCAGCCCACCCTCGCACGGGGCTAACTATGGCTACACCTTC
CDR3aa: CASSPPSHGANYGYTF

d_gene: .
abundance: few
j_gene: TRBJ1-6
v_gene: TRBV4-1
CDR3nt: TGCGCCAGCAGCCAAGATAATGGAGGGAGCTCCTATAATTCACCCCTCCACTTT
CDR3aa: CASSQDNGGSSYNSPLHF

d_gene: TRBD1
abundance: .
j_gene: TRBJ1-1
v_gene: TRBV12-3/TRBV12-4
CDR3nt: TGTGCCAGTCGTAGGGGGACAGCTGAAGCTTTCTTT
CDR3aa: CASRRGTAEAFF

d_gene: .
abundance: .
j_gene: TRBJ2-2
v_gene: TRBV15
CDR3nt: TGTGCCACCAGAGATCGGGGGTTCGGGGAGCTGTTTTTT
CDR3aa: CATRDRGFGELFF

d_gene: .
abundance: .
j_gene: TRBJ1-1
v_gene: TRBV28
CDR3nt: TGTGCCAGCAGTTTTGTTGGAGGGGGCACTGAAGCTTTCTTT
CDR3aa: CASSFVGGGTEAFF

d_gene: TRBD1
abundance: .
j_gene: TRBJ2-7
v_gene: TRBV7-3
CDR3nt: TGTGCCAGCAGCTTAATTGCAGGGGGCACCTACGAGCAGTACTTC
CDR3aa: CASSLIAGGTYEQYF

d_gene: .
abundance: few
j_gene: TRBJ2-5
v_gene: TRBV2
CDR3nt: TGTGCCAGCAGAATCCGGAAACAGGGACAAGAGACCCAGTACTTC
CDR3aa: CASRIRKQGQETQYF

d_gene: .
abundance: few
j_gene: TRBJ1-2
v_gene: TRBV5-1
CDR3nt: TGCGCCAGCAGCTTGGACCCCCGCATTGATGGCTACACCTTC
CDR3aa: CASSLDPRIDGYTF

d_gene: .
abundance: .
j_gene: TRBJ1-2
v_gene: TRBV20-1
CDR3nt: TGCAGTGCAGGACCACCGCACATTGGAGAAGGCTACACCTTC
CDR3aa: CSAGPPHIGEGYTF

d_gene: TRBD2
abundance: .
j_gene: TRBJ2-3
v_gene: TRBV12-3/TRBV12-4
CDR3nt: TGTGCCAGCAGGCATCTAGCGGGTGCAGATACGCAGTATTTT
CDR3aa: CASRHLAGADTQYF

d_gene: .
abundance: .
j_gene: TRBJ1-4
v_gene: TRBV9
CDR3nt: TGTGCCAGCAGCGTTAACGGTGCAACTAATGAAAAACTGTTTTTT
CDR3aa: CASSVNGATNEKLFF

d_gene: .
abundance: .
j_gene: TRBJ1-6
v_gene: TRBV6-2/TRBV6-3
CDR3nt: TGTGCCAGCAGCCCCCCACCAGGCAGGCGACGTAATTCACCCCTCCACTTT
CDR3aa: CASSPPPGRRRNSPLHF

d_gene: .
abundance: few
j_gene: TRBJ2-1
v_gene: TRBV14
CDR3nt: TGTGCCAGCAGCCAAGACCGGTGGAATGAGCAGTTCTTC
CDR3aa: CASSQDRWNEQFF

d_gene: .
abundance: few
j_gene: TRBJ2-1
v_gene: TRBV7-2
CDR3nt: TGTGCCAGCAGCTTCGACTCCTCCTACAATGAGCAGTTCTTC
CDR3aa: CASSFDSSYNEQFF

d_gene: TRBD2
abundance: few
j_gene: TRBJ2-3
v_gene: TRBV6-2/TRBV6-3
CDR3nt: TGTGCCAGCAGTTACATGGGACTATTACCCCATACGCAGTATTTT
CDR3aa: CASSYMGLLPHTQYF

d_gene: TRBD1
abundance: few
j_gene: TRBJ2-2
v_gene: TRBV4-1
CDR3nt: TGCGCCAGCAGCCAAGGGGAGTGGACAGGGAGAACCGGGGAGCTGTTTTTT
CDR3aa: CASSQGEWTGRTGELFF

d_gene: TRBD1
abundance: few
j_gene: TRBJ1-1
v_gene: TRBV6-5
CDR3nt: TGTGCCAGCAGTTACTCGACAGGGGCGGACACTGAAGCTTTCTTT
CDR3aa: CASSYSTGADTEAFF

d_gene: .
abundance: many
j_gene: TRBJ2-6
v_gene: TRBV10-3
CDR3nt: TGTGCCATCAGTTCCGGGACCGCAAGTGGGGCCAACGTCCTGACTTTC
CDR3aa: CAISSGTASGANVLTF

d_gene: .
abundance: few
j_gene: TRBJ2-2
v_gene: TRBV4-3
CDR3nt: TGCGCCAGCAGCCAAGATGCTACCAACACCGGGGAGCTGTTTTTT
CDR3aa: CASSQDATNTGELFF

d_gene: .
abundance: few
j_gene: TRBJ2-7
v_gene: TRBV5-1
CDR3nt: TGCGCCAGCAGCTTGCAGGGGAAGTACGAGCAGTACTTC
CDR3aa: CASSLQGKYEQYF

d_gene: .
abundance: few
j_gene: TRBJ1-2
v_gene: TRBV4-3
CDR3nt: TGCGCCAGCAGCCAAGTTTACAGGGCAGATGGCTACACCTTC
CDR3aa: CASSQVYRADGYTF